These T cell receptor beta chains were read from a single sample in a study of cytomegalovirus exposure and HLA in healthy donors. Profiled with immunoSEQ multiplex PCR; TCRdb holds only in-frame clones, not every one. This sample has about 200,000 clones, with 70% to 80% found just once. Sample: PBMCs. Receptors were obtained from a male donor in good health and CMV-seronegative. CDR3s include the opening cysteine and the closing phenylalanine or tryptophan. The order of the fields is D gene, V gene, J gene, clone size, CDR3 DNA, CDR3 protein. The D gene is left open where the match is weak. Not all rows give a size; the values are once, few, many and, for expanded clones, a class.

>TRBD1|TRBV2|TRBJ1-5|NA
TGTGCCAGCAGGAAGGACAGGCATAGCAATCAGCCCCAGCATTTT
CASRKDRHSNQPQHF
>NA|TRBV25-1|TRBJ1-5|NA
TGTGCCAGCAGTGAATACTCTTGGGACATCCCCAATCAGCCCCAGCATTTT
CASSEYSWDIPNQPQHF
>NA|TRBV21-1|TRBJ2-7|NA
TGTGCCAGCAATAGTAGCGGGAGGTCCCCCTCCTACGAGCAGTACTTC
CASNSSGRSPSYEQYF
>NA|TRBV6-4|TRBJ2-3|NA
TGTGCCAACACAGGGACAGATACGCAGTATTTT
CANTGTDTQYF
>NA|TRBV27|TRBJ2-7|NA
TGTGCCAGCAGTACGGCAGGGGCCATTCCTAGCTACGAGCAGTACTTC
CASSTAGAIPSYEQYF
>TRBD1|TRBV10-3|TRBJ2-5|NA
TGTGCCATCAGTCCATACAGGGGACAAGAGACCCAGTACTTC
CAISPYRGQETQYF
>TRBD1|TRBV6-4|TRBJ2-1|few
TGTGCCAGCAGTCCAGACAGGGCTAGGGGCAATGAGCAGTTCTTC
CASSPDRARGNEQFF
>NA|TRBV18|TRBJ2-4|NA
TGTGCCAGCTCACCTCCAGGGAATAAAAACATTCAGTACTTC
CASSPPGNKNIQYF
>NA|TRBV14|TRBJ1-2|few
TGTGCCAGCAGCCAAGCATCAGGGGTGGAAGGCTACACCTTC
CASSQASGVEGYTF
>NA|TRBV7-3|TRBJ2-5|once
TGTGCCAGCAGCCCCACAAGGGGGAACCAAGAGACCCAGTACTTC
CASSPTRGNQETQYF
>TRBD2|TRBV6-1|TRBJ2-1|NA
TGTGCCAGCAGTGAAGATCTGCGGGGGGATGAGCAGTTCTTC
CASSEDLRGDEQFF
>TRBD1|TRBV15|TRBJ1-2|once
TGTGCCACCAGCAGGGGGACAGGGGGCGCGAGTGGCTACACCTTC
CATSRGTGGASGYTF
>NA|TRBV6-5|TRBJ2-1|NA
TGTGCCAGCAGTGCATGGCAGGGCGACAATGAGCAGTTCTTC
CASSAWQGDNEQFF
>TRBD2|TRBV28|TRBJ2-3|NA
TGTGCCAGCAGTTTGGCTAGCGGGAGGGCAGATACGCAGTATTTT
CASSLASGRADTQYF
>NA|TRBV7-3|TRBJ2-2|NA
TGTGCCAGCAGCCAGGGGCGCAGGGTTGCGGCCGGGGAGCTGTTTTTT
CASSQGRRVAAGELFF
>TRBD1|TRBV13|TRBJ2-7|NA
TGTGCCAGCAGCCTGGGACAGTACGAGCAGTACTTC
CASSLGQYEQYF
>NA|TRBV5-5|TRBJ1-2|NA
TGTGCCAGCAGCCTGGGACTTTATGGCTACACCTTC
CASSLGLYGYTF
>NA|TRBV7-3|TRBJ1-2|NA
TGTGCCAGCAGCCAAGGGACGGGGGACGGCTACACCTTC
CASSQGTGDGYTF
>TRBD1|TRBV9|TRBJ1-4|NA
TGTGCCAGCAGCGTAGATCAGGGGGTCAGGACGGAAAAACTGTTTTTT
CASSVDQGVRTEKLFF
>TRBD1|TRBV19|TRBJ2-7|few
TGTGCCAGTAGCACGCCCGGGACAGGGACCTACGAGCAGTACTTC
CASSTPGTGTYEQYF
>NA|TRBV6-6|TRBJ2-7|NA
TGCGCCAGCAGAACGACGGGACAAACTTACGAGCAGTACTTC
CASRTTGQTYEQYF
>NA|TRBV20-1|TRBJ1-4|few
TGCAGTGCGTTAGAAGAAAAACTGTTTTTT
CSALEEKLFF
>NA|TRBV5-1|TRBJ2-1|NA
TGCGCCAGCAGCTTGGGCCGCGTCGATGAGCAGTTCTTC
CASSLGRVDEQFF
>NA|TRBV2|TRBJ2-3|few
TGTGCCAGCAGTGTCTCTTCGTCCGCAGATACGCAGTATTTT
CASSVSSSADTQYF
>TRBD2|TRBV2|TRBJ2-5|NA
TGTGCCAGCAGTTCGCCGACTAGCGGGGTGGGGGAGACCCAGTACTTC
CASSSPTSGVGETQYF
>NA|TRBV9|TRBJ2-6|NA
TGTGCCAGCAGCTTGGGGCCTTCTGGGGCCAACGTCCTGACTTTC
CASSLGPSGANVLTF
>NA|TRBV6-5|TRBJ2-4|few
TGTGCCAGCAGAGACAGCATAAAAAACATTCAGTACTTC
CASRDSIKNIQYF
>TRBD2|TRBV5-6|TRBJ2-7|NA
TGTGCCAGCAGCTGGGAGGGACTAGCGGCCTACGAGCAGTACTTC
CASSWEGLAAYEQYF
>NA|TRBV30|TRBJ2-4|NA
TGTGCCTGGGGGCTAGGGGTTCAGTACTTC
CAWGLGVQYF
>NA|TRBV27|TRBJ2-3|NA
TGTGCCAGCAGTTTATCGTTGGGCGGGGCCTGGGCTAGCACAGATACGCAGTATTTT
CASSLSLGGAWASTDTQYF
>NA|TRBV25-1|TRBJ2-3|NA
TGTGCCAGCAGTGTATCCCGACAGCCTAGCACAGATACGCAGTATTTT
CASSVSRQPSTDTQYF
>TRBD1|TRBV5-6|TRBJ2-3|NA
TGTGCCAGCAGCTTGACAGGGGGTAGCACAGATACGCAGTATTTT
CASSLTGGSTDTQYF
>TRBD1|TRBV19|TRBJ2-1|once
TGTGCCAGTAGCCCTGAGGGGGCGTACTACAATGAGCAGTTCTTC
CASSPEGAYYNEQFF
>TRBD1|TRBV5-1|TRBJ1-1|few
TGCGCCAGCAGGGTGGGGACAGGGATGAACACTGAAGCTTTCTTT
CASRVGTGMNTEAFF
>TRBD2|TRBV5-5|TRBJ2-3|NA
TGTGCCAGCAGCCACGGACTAGCGGGACCTTTGGGGCAGTATTTT
CASSHGLAGPLGQYF
>TRBD2|TRBV9|TRBJ2-3|NA
TGTGCCAGCAGCGTAGTGGGACTAGCGGGAGACGATAGCACAGATACGCAGTATTTT
CASSVVGLAGDDSTDTQYF
>NA|TRBV28|TRBJ1-5|NA
TGTGCCAGCAGTTTACAGGGACAAAGGAGACATTTT
CASSLQGQRRHF
>TRBD1|TRBV11-2|TRBJ1-2|NA
TGTGCCAGCAGCGGCCTTGGGACAGCGTACTATGGCTACACCTTC
CASSGLGTAYYGYTF
>NA|TRBV28|TRBJ1-3|NA
TGTGCCAGCAGTTTTAGGGGATTTTCTGGAAACACCATATATTTT
CASSFRGFSGNTIYF
>NA|TRBV5-1|TRBJ1-2|NA
TGCGCCAGCAGCTTAACAGGGTCAGGTGGCTACACCTTC
CASSLTGSGGYTF
>NA|TRBV5-1|TRBJ1-1|NA
TGCGCCAGCAGCTTCGCAGGGGTGAACACTGAAGCTTTCTTT
CASSFAGVNTEAFF
>NA|TRBV2|TRBJ1-2|NA
TGTGCCAGCAGACCGCGGGAGGGGAACTATGGCTACACCTTC
CASRPREGNYGYTF
>TRBD1|TRBV5-1|TRBJ2-6|NA
TGCGCCAGCAGCTTGATCACGGGACAGGGGGGGTCTGGGGCCAACGTCCTGACTTTC
CASSLITGQGGSGANVLTF
>NA|TRBV6-1|TRBJ1-1|NA
TGTGCCAGCAGGGAGGGGCCTGGGAACACTGAAGCTTTCTTT
CASREGPGNTEAFF
>TRBD1|TRBV7-8|TRBJ2-7|NA
TGTGCCAGCAGGGGAGACAGGGTCTCATCCTACGAGCAGTACTTC
CASRGDRVSSYEQYF
>NA|TRBV27|TRBJ2-4|NA
TGTGCCAGCAGTCCCCGGACAGTCGGAAACATTCAGTACTTC
CASSPRTVGNIQYF
>NA|TRBV4-1|TRBJ2-4|few
TGCGCCAGCAGCCAAGATGTTACAGGGTTGAACATTCAGTACTTC
CASSQDVTGLNIQYF
>NA|TRBV29-1|TRBJ2-5|NA
TGCAGCGTCGGTAGCGGACGGTTGGGGGAGACCCAGTACTTC
CSVGSGRLGETQYF
>NA|TRBV4-1|TRBJ1-5|NA
TGCGCCAGCAGCCAAGATCAAGGTCAAACGGGGCCCCAGCATTTT
CASSQDQGQTGPQHF
>TRBD1|TRBV5-1|TRBJ2-7|NA
TGCGCCAGCAGCTCGGGACAGTCCTACGAGCAGTACTTC
CASSSGQSYEQYF
>NA|TRBV6-5|TRBJ1-1|NA
TGTGCCAGCAGTTACCTTTCGGTTGGTACTGAAGCTTTCTTT
CASSYLSVGTEAFF
>NA|TRBV7-9|TRBJ2-7|few
TGTGCCAGCAGACAGAGCAGGGGCGTCAACGAGCAGTACTTC
CASRQSRGVNEQYF
>TRBD1|TRBV18|TRBJ2-7|few
TGTGCCAGCTCACGACGGACAGGGATCCCCTACGAGCAGTACTTC
CASSRRTGIPYEQYF
>NA|TRBV5-6|TRBJ2-2|NA
TGTGCCAGCAGCTATGTGGCGGGCGGGGAGCTGTTTTTT
CASSYVAGGELFF
>NA|TRBV19|TRBJ1-5|few
TGTGCCAGTAGTATTACGGGGAGCAATCAGCCCCAGCATTTT
CASSITGSNQPQHF